Presented here are 28 T cell receptor beta chains from one specimen sequenced in a study of glioma-infiltrating T cells. The iRepertoire nested amplicon-rescue multiplex PCR amplified TCR alpha and beta CDR3s from RNA. Via MiXCR, TCRdb re-called the multiplex PCR reads, giving one row per CDR3 protein. This sample yields approximately 120,000 distinct CDR3 sequences, of which roughly 25% are seen a single time; about 15% belongs to the top ten. The sequenced sample consisted of glioma tissue, nonneoplastic brain tissue, or PBMCs (not recorded which). The receptor source for this set is a human donor with low-grade glioma or glioblastoma, undergoing nonglioma brain surgery, or in good health (not recorded which).

This clonotype was counted many times. The gene calls are TRBV6-1 and TRBJ2-7, with 8 nucleotides matching TRBD1. CDR1 is MNHNS, CDR2 SASEGT, per germline. The CDR3 extends over 13 amino acids. After removal of 7 bases from V and 3 bases from J, the junction contained 5 bases not matched to a gene. The CDR3 nucleotides are TGTGCCAGCATTCAGGGGGCCTTCTACGAGCAGTACTTC. Protein product: CASIQGAFYEQYF.

This clonotype was recorded many times. The rearrangement joins TRBV7-6 to TRBJ2-1, with unresolved D. V gave up 4 bases and J gave up 2 bases, with 18 bases separating them. CDR1 and CDR2 from the germline V gene are SGHVS and FNYEAQ. CDR3 length: 17 amino acids. The CDR3 protein is CASSSFPKGNTYNEQFF. The CDR3, as DNA: TGTGCCAGCAGCTCGTTCCCCAAAGGGAACACCTACAATGAGCAGTTCTTC.

This clonotype was recorded once. The final CDR3 position lacks the conserved phenylalanine or tryptophan, pointing to a likely read error. The DNA is left out, because the CDR3 cannot be placed on it with certainty; the CDR3 is given as TCRdb lists it. The rearrangement joins TRBV24-1 to TRBJ2-3. Termini included, the CDR3 measures 13 amino acids. Germline lookup yields CDR1 KGHDR and CDR2 SFDVKD. This CDR3 reads CATSDSYTDTKYL.

In this sample, this clonotype turned up many times. The chain is built from TRBV25-1 and TRBJ2-3, with D tentatively TRBD2 (6 bases). Between the trimmed V and J ends, which lost 3 bases and 3 bases, there was a span of 7 bases. The CDR3 contains 13 residues. CDR1 MGHDK and CDR2 SYGVNS come from the germline V gene. CDR3 region: CASSDRGTDTQYF. The DNA of the CDR3 is TGTGCCAGCAGTGACCGGGGGACAGATACGCAGTATTTT.

This clonotype was observed many times. V and J are TRBV28 and TRBJ2-5, with TRBD1 matching over 7 bases. This CDR3 is 15 amino acids long. The germline V gene encodes CDR1 MDHEN and CDR2 SYDVKM. V was pared by 6 bases and J by 2 bases, with 9 bases of the junction left unmatched. For the CDR3, the DNA is TGTGCCAGCAGCCAACGACAGGGCACGCAAGAGACCCAGTACTTC. Protein sequence: CASSQRQGTQETQYF.

This clonotype was recorded many times. The J gene is TRBJ2-5, the V gene TRBV29-1; D remains unclear. The germline CDR1 and CDR2 sequences are SQVTM and ANQGSEA. The CDR3 contains 14 residues. The V end lost 2 bases, the J end lost 4 bases, and 14 bases lay between the germline ends. The CDR3 nucleotides are TGCAGCGTTGAAAAGGACGGGCGGAGAGAGACCCAGTACTTC. This codes for CSVEKDGRRETQYF.

There are a few counts of this clonotype. V is TRBV5-5 and J is TRBJ2-7; 10 bases fit TRBD2. Germline V gives CDR1 SGHKS, CDR2 YYEKEE (reference sequence). The CDR3 runs to 15 residues. The V and J ends lost 0 bases and 0 bases, in that order; junction bases with no gene match: 0. The CDR3 region has the DNA TGTGCCAGCAGCTTGGCTAGCGGGAGCTCCTACGAGCAGTACTTC. Protein: CASSLASGSSYEQYF.

The rearrangement links TRBV5-1 to TRBJ1-2; 7 nucleotides align to TRBD1. Germline lookup yields CDR1 SGHRS and CDR2 YFSETQ. This CDR3 region has 13 residues. With 3 bases clipped from V and 8 bases from J, the junction kept 7 bases outside the gene matches. The CDR3 sequence is CASSSGQEEGYTF. The DNA of the CDR3 is TGCGCCAGCAGCTCCGGACAGGAGGAAGGCTACACCTTC.

About this clonotype: A read error may explain this, as a much larger clone is one base away. A read error is likely, as this CDR3 ends without the conserved phenylalanine or tryptophan. CDR3 sequence (DNA): TGTGCCAGCGGACCCCAGGGGGGAACTAATGAAAAACTGTTTCTT. Encoded protein: CASGPQGGTNEKLFL. The chain joins TRBV28 to TRBJ1-4; TRBD1 aligns across 7 bases. Germline V gives CDR1 MDHEN, CDR2 SYDVKM. This CDR3 comprises 15 residues. Trimming at V came to 8 bases and at J to 1 base, leaving 7 bases not matched to a gene.

Worth noting for this clonotype: Just one base apart from a much larger clone, this may be a read error. CDR3 in amino acids: CVSSRRNTEAFF. CDR3 DNA sequence: TGTGTCAGCAGCCGCAGGAACACTGAAGCTTTCTTT. V gene TRBV7-9 combines with J gene TRBJ1-1; D is ambiguous. This CDR3 region has 12 residues. Germline loops: CDR1 SEHNR, CDR2 FQNEAQ (reference sequence).

This clonotype was counted ten times or more. This CDR3 reads CASRLTGLNNSPLHF. The CDR3 nucleotides read TGTGCCAGCAGGCTGACAGGGCTTAATAATTCACCCCTCCACTTT. The J gene is TRBJ1-6, the V gene TRBV27, with TRBD1 matching over 7 bases. The length of the CDR3 is 15 residues. The J segment lost 5 bases and the V segment lost 6 bases, leaving 7 bases of the junction unmatched. Germline-derived CDR1 and CDR2 are MNHEY and SMNVEV (reference sequence).

Note on this clonotype: A junction end diverges from the germline sequence, so it may reflect a read error. The chain joins TRBV6-1 to TRBJ2-2, with D possibly matching TRBD1 (7 bases). CDR1 and CDR2 (germline): MNHNS, SASEGT. The CDR3 covers 16 residues. CDR3 in DNA: TGTGCCAGCAGTGAAGCGCGGCAGGGAGGTACAGGGGAGATGTTTTTT. Amino acids: CASSEARQGGTGEMFF.

The chain employs TRBV6-1 and TRBJ2-7; D tentatively fits TRBD1 or TRBD2 (6 bases each). The CDR3 runs 16 residues. Germline V gene lookup returns CDR1 MNHNS and CDR2 SASEGT. Deletions cut 9 bases from V and 4 bases from J, with 25 bases between. Here the CDR3 DNA reads TGTGCCAGGAGCTCTGAACAGGGAGGACCCCCTTACGAGCAGTACTTC. Encoded protein: CARSSEQGGPPYEQYF.

This clonotype was seen repeatedly, ten times or more. V and J are TRBV7-3 and TRBJ2-1, with 10 bases that match TRBD2. Trimming removed 3 bases from V and 5 bases from J; junction bases left unmatched: 4. This CDR3 is built from 15 residues. CDR1 SGHTA and CDR2 FQGTGA come from the germline V gene. CDR3 region: CASSFLAGVNNEQFF. The CDR3 DNA follows: TGTGCCAGCAGCTTTCTAGCGGGAGTGAACAATGAGCAGTTCTTC.

The table lists this clonotype with many counts. The chain employs TRBV6-1 and TRBJ2-1; 13 positions agree with TRBD2. The V gene end was trimmed by 6 bases and the J gene end by 0 bases; junction bases not matched to a gene: 8. The germline CDR1 and CDR2 sequences are MNHNS and SASEGT. This CDR3 has 18 amino acids. The chain's CDR3 is CASSSTRTSGSSYNEQFF. DNA for the CDR3: TGTGCCAGCAGCTCAACCCGGACTAGCGGGAGCTCCTACAATGAGCAGTTCTTC.

The chain joins TRBV4-3 to TRBJ2-5, with a possible D match to TRBD2 (5 bases). V shed 0 bases and J shed 0 bases, with 14 bases lying between them. From germline, CDR1 is LGHNA and CDR2 YSLEER. The CDR3 loop spans 17 amino acids. This chain's CDR3 is CASSQDGPGGHQETQYF. In nucleotides, the CDR3 is TGCGCCAGCAGCCAAGATGGCCCCGGAGGCCACCAAGAGACCCAGTACTTC.

In this sample, this clonotype turned up many times. This chain uses TRBV12-3 or TRBV12-4 with TRBJ2-5; D possibly uses TRBD1 or TRBD2 (6 bases each). CDR3 length: 16 residues. V lost 2 bases to trimming and J lost 5 bases, with 18 bases between them. The CDR3 DNA follows: TGTGCCAGCAGTTTATCTACGAGGGGGGATTTGGAGACCCAGTACTTC. Protein: CASSLSTRGDLETQYF.

This clonotype was observed many times. The gene calls are TRBV7-6 and TRBJ2-3, with a possible D match to TRBD2 (5 bases). The V and J ends lost 4 bases and 3 bases respectively, with 14 bases between them. CDR3 length: 15 amino acids. Germline lookup yields CDR1 SGHVS and CDR2 FNYEAQ. The CDR3 reads CASSSSGSKTDTQYF. The CDR3 region has the DNA TGTGCCAGCAGCTCGTCGGGATCCAAGACAGATACGCAGTATTTT.

The sample holds many counts of this clonotype. The chain uses TRBV6-1 and TRBJ2-7, with D perhaps TRBD1 (6 bases). Deletions cut 1 base from V and 3 bases from J, with 13 bases between. The CDR3 totals 15 residues. The germline gives CDR1 MNHNS, CDR2 SASEGT. In DNA form, the CDR3 reads TGTGCCAGCAGTGAAGGTCGAGGGGGTATCTACGAGCAGTACTTC. It translates to CASSEGRGGIYEQYF.

This clonotype was recorded many times. The J gene is TRBJ2-3, the V gene TRBV6-1, with 13 bases that match TRBD2. With V trimmed by 6 bases and J by 2 bases, 2 bases remained unmatched. Germline-derived CDR1 and CDR2 are MNHNS and SASEGT. The CDR3 consists of 15 residues. CDR3: CASRGTSGNTDTQYF. Written as DNA, the CDR3 is TGTGCCAGCAGGGGGACTAGCGGGAACACAGATACGCAGTATTTT.

This clonotype was recorded at least ten times. V and J are TRBV7-2 and TRBJ1-5; no definite D call. Trimming stripped 3 bases from V and 3 bases from J, with 3 bases between. CDR1 is SGHTA and CDR2 is FQGNSA in the germline V gene. The CDR3 contains 12 residues. Written as DNA, the CDR3 is TGTGCCAGCAGCTTTAACAATCAGCCCCAGCATTTT. Encoded protein: CASSFNNQPQHF.

As concerns this clonotype: Just one base apart from a much larger clone, this may be a read error. The CDR3 region is CASSLGGQGLLCEQYF. The CDR3 coding sequence is TGTGCCAGCAGCTTAGGGGGACAGGGCCTCCTCTGCGAGCAGTACTTC. The rearrangement uses TRBV7-2 and TRBJ2-7, with 9 positions matching TRBD1. The germline V gene encodes CDR1 SGHTA and CDR2 FQGNSA. With 1 base clipped from V and 6 bases from J, the junction kept 10 bases outside the gene matches. The CDR3 has 16 amino acids.

This clonotype was seen at least ten times. This chain joins TRBV7-9 and TRBJ2-5, with D possibly being TRBD2 (5 bases). V was trimmed by 4 bases and J by 0 bases, leaving 9 bases between them. Germline assignment: CDR1 SEHNR and CDR2 FQNEAQ (reference sequence). The CDR3 extends over 14 amino acids. DNA for the CDR3: TGTGCCAGCAGCTCGCCACTAGACCAAGAGACCCAGTACTTC. The encoded protein is CASSSPLDQETQYF.

This clonotype was picked up many times. The V gene is TRBV24-1, the J gene TRBJ2-1; tentatively, D is TRBD2 (6 bases). The germline CDR1 and CDR2 sequences are KGHDR and SFDVKD. With 4 bases removed from V and 2 bases from J, the gap between germline ends came to 11 bases. The CDR3 runs 15 residues. Here the CDR3 reads CATSDPGLAYNEQFF. The CDR3, as DNA: TGTGCCACCAGTGACCCGGGACTTGCCTACAATGAGCAGTTCTTC.

This clonotype was detected ten times or more. The chain employs TRBV4-3 and TRBJ2-7, with 9 bases identical to TRBD1. Germline V CDR1 and CDR2: LGHNA, YSLEER. With V trimmed by 4 bases and J by 8 bases, 3 bases remained unmatched. This CDR3 has 12 amino acids. CDR3 sequence: CASSRGQGKQYF. In DNA form, the CDR3 reads TGCGCCAGCAGCCGAGGACAGGGGAAGCAGTACTTC.

V and J are TRBV11-2 and TRBJ1-6; D ambiguous. The CDR3 has 12 residues. With 5 bases removed from V and 7 bases from J, the gap between germline ends came to 6 bases. Per germline, CDR1 SGHAT and CDR2 FQNNGV. The CDR3 region has the DNA TGTGCCAGCAGCCCCAGGAATTCACCCCTCCACTTT. Its translation: CASSPRNSPLHF.

The chain uses TRBV7-9 and TRBJ2-2; 12 bases fit TRBD2. J was trimmed by 5 bases and V by 4 bases; bases with no gene match: 8. Per germline, CDR1 SEHNR and CDR2 FQNEAQ (reference sequence). The CDR3 totals 17 residues. The CDR3 sequence is CASSSVALAGGTGELFF. The CDR3 DNA is TGTGCCAGCAGCTCGGTGGCCCTAGCGGGAGGGACCGGGGAGCTGTTTTTT.

This clonotype has a handful of counts. The genes are TRBV4-3 and TRBJ2-1; 10 bases align to TRBD2. CDR1 is LGHNA and CDR2 is YSLEER in the germline V gene. The CDR3 loop spans 15 amino acids. With 4 bases clipped from V and 3 bases from J, the junction kept 3 bases outside the gene matches. The CDR3 coding sequence is TGCGCCAGCAGCCGGACTAGCGGCCTCTACAATGAGCAGTTCTTC. Protein product: CASSRTSGLYNEQFF.